The 14 T cell receptor beta chains reported below all come from one sample, sequenced in a study of CD8 T cells in ankylosing spondylitis. The study's findings and limits: A motif in TCR beta, a set of roughly eight highly homologous variants, appeared characteristic of ankylosing spondylitis blood.

What these receptors recognize is not known. From the 5' RACE reads, TCRdb called clonotypes with MiXCR, one entry per CDR3 protein. The sample shows about 340,000 distinct CDR3 sequences, less than 10% of them seen only once. The sequencing sample was made of blood, either unsorted or a sorted T cell fraction (not recorded which). Every receptor here comes from a male donor with ankylosing spondylitis.

V usage is TRBV12-3 or TRBV12-4 and J usage is TRBJ2-1, with D tentatively TRBD2 (6 bases). Trimming took 3 bases from V and 5 from J, leaving 11 bases between them. The CDR3 spans 14 residues. In DNA, the CDR3 is TGTGCCAGCAGTTTTCCGCCGGGGGACAATGAGCAGTTCTTC. Protein sequence: CASSFPPGDNEQFF.

This chain links TRBV5-6 with TRBJ2-7; no reliable D call. Between the trimmed V and J ends, which lost 4 bases and 3 bases, there was a span of 17 bases. The CDR3 totals 15 residues. CDR1 is SGHDT, CDR2 YYEEEE, per germline. CDR3 protein: CASSTDSVGFYEQYF. Written as DNA, the CDR3 is TGTGCCAGCAGCACCGACTCCGTGGGCTTCTACGAGCAGTACTTC. The full variable domain, in which reference TRBV5-6 and TRBJ2-7 provide the parts outside the CDR3, is DAGVTQSPTHLIKTRGQQVTLRCSPKSGHDTVSWYQQALGQGPQFIFQYYEEEERQRGNFPDRFSGHQFPNYSSELNVNALLLGDSALYLCASSTDSVGFYEQYFGPGTRLTVT.

This clonotype was counted only a few times. The chain joins TRBV19 to TRBJ1-2; D is ambiguous. The germline V and J ends were trimmed by 3 bases and 2 bases, with 7 bases remaining between them. This CDR3 is built from 13 residues. Germline CDR1 and CDR2: LNHDA and SQIVND (reference sequence). The CDR3 nucleotides are TGTGCCAGTAGTATCGCGGGGAACTATGGCTACACCTTC. It translates to CASSIAGNYGYTF.

CDR3 nucleotide sequence: TGTGCCAGCAGTTATTTCTCCCCCGGGACCAAAGAGACCCAGTACTTC. Its protein product is CASSYFSPGTKETQYF. The genes are TRBV6-2 or TRBV6-3 and TRBJ2-5; TRBD1 or TRBD2 may be the D gene (5 bases each). V lost 3 bases and J lost 3, with 17 bases in between. From germline, CDR1 is MNHEY and CDR2 SVGEGT. This CDR3 is built from 16 residues.

The rearrangement joins TRBV5-1 to TRBJ2-7, with 8 bases identical to TRBD1. The V gene's germline CDR1 is SGHRS and CDR2 YFSETQ. The CDR3 has 16 amino acids. The V segment lost 3 bases and the J segment 3 bases; nucleotides outside the gene matches: 11. The CDR3 spells CASSWSQRGQGYEQYF. CDR3 DNA: TGCGCCAGCAGCTGGTCTCAGAGAGGACAGGGCTACGAGCAGTACTTC.

The genes are TRBV12-3 or TRBV12-4 and TRBJ1-4; no firm D call. Trimming left V 6 bases short and J 4 bases short, with 15 bases between. The CDR3 contains 15 residues. This CDR3 reads CASRRASPSNEKLFF. Here the CDR3 DNA reads TGTGCCAGCAGAAGGGCTAGCCCGAGTAATGAAAAACTGTTTTTT.

This clonotype was observed at least ten times. The chain has TRBV2 and TRBJ2-3, with D perhaps TRBD1 or TRBD2 (5 bases each). Germline V gene lookup returns CDR1 SNHLY and CDR2 FYNNEI. V was clipped by 3 bases and J by 4 bases, with 14 bases between them. This CDR3 spans 15 amino acids. The CDR3 here is CASSEGPGTSDTQYF. Here the CDR3 DNA reads TGTGCCAGCAGTGAGGGTCCAGGGACCTCAGATACGCAGTATTTT.

This clonotype occurred a few times. The chain links TRBV20-1 to TRBJ2-7; unclear D gene. With 0 bases removed from V and 1 base from J, the gap between germline ends came to 13 bases. CDR1 and CDR2 (germline): DFQATT, SNEGSKA (reference sequence). The CDR3 is made up of 15 amino acids. This CDR3 reads CSARDQVSLSYEQYF. Written as DNA, the CDR3 is TGCAGTGCTAGAGATCAGGTGTCGCTATCCTACGAGCAGTACTTC.

Many counts were recorded for this clonotype. The chain couples TRBV2 to TRBJ1-2; D not resolved. There are 14 residues in the CDR3. Germline V lookup: CDR1 SNHLY, CDR2 FYNNEI. The ends were cut back, 2 bases at V and 4 bases at J, with 11 bases in the middle. The chain's CDR3 is CASSESAAGYGYTF. The CDR3 DNA is TGTGCCAGCAGTGAAAGCGCGGCTGGCTATGGCTACACCTTC.

The chain uses TRBV5-1 and TRBJ2-7, with 10 bases identical to TRBD1. The germline gives CDR1 SGHRS, CDR2 YFSETQ. Germline trimming cut 7 bases from V and 4 bases from J; bases unmatched to any gene: 5. This CDR3 is 13 amino acids long. The chain's CDR3 is CASGQGDPYEQYF. In DNA form, the CDR3 reads TGCGCCAGCGGACAGGGGGATCCATACGAGCAGTACTTC.

The V and J genes are TRBV10-3 and TRBJ2-3; no clear D gene. V lost 4 bases to trimming and J lost 0 bases, with 8 bases between them. The CDR3 is 14 amino acids. The germline V gene encodes CDR1 ENHRY and CDR2 SYGVKD. This CDR3 is CAISGGLSTDTQYF. The CDR3 coding sequence is TGTGCCATCAGTGGGGGTCTGAGCACAGATACGCAGTATTTT.

The chain uses TRBV19 and TRBJ1-5; 7 bases align to TRBD1. Germline V gene data show CDR1 as LNHDA and CDR2 as SQIVND (reference sequence). With V trimmed by 6 bases and J by 5 bases, 10 bases remained unmatched. The CDR3 length is 15 residues. CDR3 sequence: CASSPRQGGDQPQHF. In DNA, the CDR3 is TGTGCCAGTAGCCCCCGACAGGGCGGCGATCAGCCCCAGCATTTT.

V gene TRBV6-1 combines with J gene TRBJ1-5; 7 positions match TRBD1. CDR3 length: 15 residues. With V trimmed by 8 bases and J by 7 bases, 14 bases remained unmatched. Germline-derived CDR1 and CDR2 are MNHNS and SASEGT. CDR3 nucleotides: TGTGCCAGCGGGATCCAGGGGGGACTAATGCAGCCCCAGCATTTT. This sequence encodes CASGIQGGLMQPQHF.

The chain uses TRBV20-1 and TRBJ2-5; D gene ambiguous. Trimming removed 6 bases at V and 2 bases at J, with 10 bases between. Germline values: CDR1 DFQATT, CDR2 SNEGSKA (reference sequence). The CDR3 covers 12 residues. CDR3 DNA: TGCAGTGCCCAGGCCTTACAAGAGACCCAGTACTTC. It yields the protein CSAQALQETQYF.